This T cell receptor beta chain appears in the sequencing data of a study of blood T cell repertoires in COVID-19. Looking at the study overall: Nucleic acid was either cDNA or gDNA, and it came from T cells, B-cell-depleted T cells, or PBMCs.

Trimming removed 5 bases from V and 0 bases from J; junction bases left unmatched: 7. Germline-derived CDR1 and CDR2 are SGHNT and YYREEE (reference sequence). The CDR3 runs 16 residues. The repertoire was sequenced with immunoSEQ multiplex PCR; TCRdb's copy has only in-frame clones and lacks some. The table has around 120,000 clones, 65% to 80% seen once. Sequenced input: peripheral blood. J is TRBJ1-4 and V is TRBV5-4, with 7 bases fitting TRBD1. The sequence was collected from a man in his forties or fifties with acute or convalescent COVID-19. The CDR3 sequence is CASSRDRGATNEKLFF. The DNA for the CDR3 is TGTGCCAGCAGTAGGGACAGAGGTGCAACTAATGAAAAACTGTTTTTT.